This T cell receptor beta chain derives from a study of T cell responses to AZD1222 COVID-19 vaccine. TCRdb keeps only in-frame clones here, not all; method: immunoSEQ multiplex PCR. The sample lists fewer than 120,000 clones, nearly 90% occurring once. The V gene's germline CDR1 is LNHDA and CDR2 SQIVND (reference sequence). J lost 0 bases, V lost 6 bases, and 18 bases had no gene match. The length of the CDR3 is 21 residues. The TCR comes from an adult in good health. This rearrangement joins TRBV19 to TRBJ2-3, with 13 bases matching TRBD2. Sequenced here: peripheral blood, sampled on day 0 of AZD1222 vaccination. CDR3 region: CASSPGGFGLAGDRSTDTQYF. The CDR3 region has the DNA TGTGCCAGTAGCCCAGGGGGCTTCGGACTAGCGGGAGACCGTAGCACAGATACGCAGTATTTT. Using reference TRBV19 and TRBJ2-3 for the parts outside the CDR3, the full variable domain is DGGITQSPKYLFRKEGQNVTLSCEQNLNHDAMYWYRQDPGQGLRLIYYSQIVNDFQKGDIAEGYSVSREKKESFPLTVTSAQKNPTAFYLCASSPGGFGLAGDRSTDTQYFGPGTRLTVL.